This T cell receptor beta chain originates from a study of blood T cells in healthy people across ages. Next came a second PCR, run for about 7 to 12 cycles, which used a sample-barcoded 5' primer along with a J-beta primer mix. TCRdb re-analysed the 5' RACE reads in MiXCR, keeping a single row per CDR3 protein. The sample shows over a million distinct CDR3 sequences, approximately 59% of them seen only once. Trimming stripped 3 bases from V and 3 bases from J, with 15 bases between. This CDR3 comprises 14 residues. The V gene's germline CDR1 is DFQATT and CDR2 SNEGSKA (reference sequence). This clonotype showed up just once.

The clonotype comes from a young man in good health. V gene TRBV20-1 combines with J gene TRBJ2-7; D gene unclear. Sequenced input: blood. CDR3 loop: CSASETSRNYEQYF. For the CDR3, the DNA is TGCAGTGCTAGTGAGACCAGCAGAAACTACGAGCAGTACTTC.